Following are 10 T cell receptor beta chains from one sample sequenced in a study of T cell repertoires in cytomegalovirus infection (dated by TCRdb to about 2019). Sequencing was carried out with an Illumina HiSeq 1500. TCRdb reprocessed the public reads (quality trimming at Q25 with fastp, clone calling with MiXCR) and kept in-frame beta chains. Here each entry gathers all rows of one CDR3 protein and keeps the most common genes and DNA. Counted in this sample were 150,000 or so distinct CDR3 sequences; 20% to 30% of them appeared once. The ten top clones hold over 9.5% of the sample. Source material: PBMCs. Receptor source: a human donor in good health (CMV status not recorded). Some clones in this sample may be carry-over from other donors' samples.

This clonotype was picked up a small number of times. This chain uses TRBV6-4 with TRBJ2-3; 8 nucleotides align to TRBD1. J lost 4 bases, V lost 4 bases, and 4 bases had no gene match. Germline values: CDR1 MRHNA, CDR2 SNTAGT. This CDR3 region has 14 residues. DNA of the CDR3: TGTGCCAGCAGTGCGGGACAGGCGGCAGATACGCAGTATTTT. Protein: CASSAGQAADTQYF.

The J gene is TRBJ1-2, the V gene TRBV5-6; 8 positions match TRBD1. Germline values: CDR1 SGHDT, CDR2 YYEEEE. CDR3 length equals 16 residues. With V trimmed by 3 bases and J by 6 bases, 13 bases remained unmatched. This CDR3 reads CASSWGDRKSIHGYTF. CDR3 nucleotides: TGTGCCAGCAGCTGGGGGGACAGGAAAAGCATTCATGGCTACACCTTC.

In this sample, this clonotype turned up a few times. V usage is TRBV7-2 and J usage is TRBJ2-1; perhaps D is TRBD1 or TRBD2 (5 bases each). V was trimmed by 4 bases and J by 10 bases, leaving 20 bases between them. Germline lookup yields CDR1 SGHTA and CDR2 FQGNSA. The CDR3 loop spans 15 amino acids. The CDR3 DNA is TGTGCCAGCAGCTCCAGGGAGTCCCTAAATCGGGAGCAGTTCTTC. It translates to CASSSRESLNREQFF.

The table lists this clonotype with a few counts. V is TRBV29-1 and J is TRBJ2-1; unclear D gene. V was pared by 1 base and J by 4 bases, with 14 bases between. The germline gives CDR1 SQVTM, CDR2 ANQGSEA. The CDR3 length is 15 residues. The CDR3 protein is CSVEVVDSWYNEQFF. The CDR3, as DNA: TGCAGCGTTGAAGTTGTGGATTCGTGGTACAATGAGCAGTTCTTC.

This clonotype appeared many times. V is TRBV12-3 or TRBV12-4 and J is TRBJ1-2; 8 bases fit TRBD1. This CDR3 has 16 residues. J was trimmed by 3 bases and V by 6 bases; bases with no gene match: 12. CDR3 amino acids: CASRRNPGQVDYGYTF. In DNA, the CDR3 is TGTGCCAGCAGACGGAACCCGGGACAGGTCGACTATGGCTACACCTTC.

This clonotype has a handful of counts. V and J are TRBV27 and TRBJ2-1; D might be TRBD2 (6 bases). Germline CDR1 and CDR2: MNHEY and SMNVEV (reference sequence). The germline V and J ends were trimmed by 6 bases and 2 bases, with 14 bases remaining between them. This CDR3 region has 15 residues. The CDR3 DNA follows: TGTGCCAGCAGCTCTAGCGTCGACGCCTACAATGAGCAGTTCTTC. It codes for CASSSSVDAYNEQFF.

This clonotype was detected many times. The chain uses TRBV12-3 or TRBV12-4 and TRBJ2-3; 12 bases match TRBD2. Trimming removed 2 bases from V and 4 bases from J; junction bases left unmatched: 7. CDR3 size: 17 residues. CDR3 sequence: CASSLPGLAGKSDTQYF. For the CDR3, the DNA is TGTGCCAGCAGTTTACCAGGACTAGCGGGAAAATCAGATACGCAGTATTTT.

This clonotype was detected a few times. The V gene is TRBV12-3 or TRBV12-4, the J gene TRBJ2-7; TRBD2 matches at 7 bases. Trimming at V came to 2 bases and at J to 0 bases, leaving 16 bases not matched to a gene. This CDR3 contains 19 residues. This chain's CDR3 is CASSLYGGRSKGGSYEQYF. CDR3 bases: TGTGCCAGCAGTTTATACGGCGGGAGATCCAAAGGAGGCTCCTACGAGCAGTACTTC.

The chain carries TRBV29-1 and TRBJ1-1; a weak D match, TRBD1 (5 bases). CDR3 size: 12 residues. V was pared by 5 bases and J by 4 bases, with 11 bases between. Germline V lookup: CDR1 SQVTM, CDR2 ANQGSEA. This CDR3 reads CSVRTGPTEAFF. The CDR3 DNA reads as TGCAGCGTTCGAACGGGGCCCACTGAAGCTTTCTTT.

This clonotype appeared a few times. The V call is TRBV6-1, the J call TRBJ1-5, with a tentative D call TRBD1 (5 bases). This CDR3 region has 13 residues. CDR1 MNHNS and CDR2 SASEGT come from the germline V gene. Trimming cost V 6 bases and J 9 bases, with 15 bases left between them. CDR3 sequence reads: CASSGTGGAPQHF. The CDR3 region has the DNA TGTGCCAGCAGCGGAACGGGAGGGGCGCCCCAGCATTTT.